Below, 8 T cell receptor beta chains from the same sample are listed, as sequenced in a study of shared clonotypes between healthy human individuals. TCRdb's table, derived via immunoSEQ multiplex PCR, lists solely in-frame clones and lacks some. The data show fewer than 1.6 million clones, approximately 98.5% seen once. Source material: naive CD4+ T cells sorted from blood. Noted subset: CD45RA+ positively selected. Receptors originate from a man under 40 in good health.

The rearrangement uses TRBV5-1 and TRBJ2-1; 9 nucleotides match TRBD2. Trimming cost V 4 bases and J 7 bases; bases outside gene matches: 6. This CDR3 has 14 amino acids. Germline CDR1 reads SGHRS; CDR2 reads YFSETQ. The DNA of the CDR3 is TGCGCCAGCAGCACCGGGACTAGCAGGAATGAGCAGTTCTTC. Residues: CASSTGTSRNEQFF.

The chain links TRBV18 to TRBJ1-5; D gene unclear. The V and J ends lost 4 bases and 3 bases respectively, with 10 bases between them. The germline CDR1 and CDR2 sequences are KGHSH and LQKENI. The CDR3 length is 14 residues. CDR3 sequence: CASSQDAPNQPQHF. The CDR3 DNA follows: TGTGCCAGCTCACAGGATGCCCCCAATCAGCCCCAGCATTTT. The whole variable domain, remainder taken from reference TRBV18 and TRBJ1-5, is NAGVMQNPRHLVRRRGQEARLRCSPMKGHSHVYWYRQLPEEGLKFMVYLQKENIIDESGMPKERFSAEFPKEGPSILRIQQVVRGDSAAYFCASSQDAPNQPQHFGDGTRLSIL.

J is TRBJ2-3 and V is TRBV7-9; D is unresolved. Trimming pared 10 bases from V and 6 bases from J, leaving 17 bases between. CDR3 size: 13 residues. Germline V CDR1 and CDR2: SEHNR, FQNEAQ (reference sequence). CDR3 sequence (DNA): TGTGCCACCTCAGGACGTCTTGGTGATACGCAGTATTTT. It codes for CATSGRLGDTQYF.

V gene TRBV6-5 combines with J gene TRBJ2-6; 8 bases are a match to TRBD1. Trimming took 2 bases from V and 4 from J; bases not matched to a gene: 4. CDR1 and CDR2 from the germline V gene are MNHEY and SVGAGI. The CDR3 consists of 16 residues. CDR3: CASSYLTGVGANVLTF. CDR3 DNA sequence: TGTGCCAGCAGTTACCTGACAGGGGTCGGGGCCAACGTCCTGACTTTC.

The chain employs TRBV7-2 and TRBJ2-7, with 11 positions matching TRBD2. Looked up from germline, CDR1 is SGHTA and CDR2 is FQGNSA. The J segment lost 2 bases and the V segment lost 2 bases, leaving 5 bases of the junction unmatched. CDR3 length equals 16 residues. CDR3 coding DNA: TGTGCCAGCAGCTTATCCCTGACTAGCGGGACCTACGAGCAGTACTTC. Amino acids: CASSLSLTSGTYEQYF.

The rearrangement links TRBV2 to TRBJ2-1; perhaps TRBD2 as D (6 bases). Deletions cut 7 bases from V and 3 bases from J, with 16 bases between. Looked up from germline, CDR1 is SNHLY and CDR2 is FYNNEI. The CDR3 sequence is 15 residues long. CDR3 in DNA: TGTGCCAGCATTAGGCGGGACGGCAACTACAATGAGCAGTTCTTC. It yields the protein CASIRRDGNYNEQFF.

The chain employs TRBV11-2 and TRBJ2-1; TRBD1 might be the D (5 bases). The CDR3 runs 15 residues. Germline V gives CDR1 SGHAT, CDR2 FQNNGV. V lost 5 bases and J 5 bases, leaving 16 bases between the germline ends. CDR3 residues: CASSPGFPQDNEQFF. In DNA, the CDR3 is TGTGCCAGCAGCCCGGGTTTCCCACAGGACAATGAGCAGTTCTTC.

The count of this clone is one. The rearrangement uses TRBV7-3 and TRBJ2-1; 7 positions agree with TRBD2. The CDR3 has 15 residues. Germline CDR1 is SGHTA and CDR2 is FQGTGA. The ends lost 0 bases at V and 7 bases at J; junction bases unmatched: 6. Here the CDR3 reads CASSLTAGVINEQFF. The DNA for the CDR3 is TGTGCCAGCAGCTTAACCGCGGGAGTTATAAATGAGCAGTTCTTC.